These 13 T cell receptor beta chains were sequenced from one sample in a study of blood T cells in healthy people across ages. A second 7 to 11 cycle PCR used barcoded and J-beta primers. TCRdb passed the 5' RACE reads through MiXCR, listing each CDR3 protein once. The sample consists of approximately 850,000 distinct CDR3 sequences, over 45% of them appearing once. The sequenced sample was blood. The receptors were sampled from a man under 40 in good health.

The table lists this clonotype with a count of one. V usage is TRBV12-3 or TRBV12-4 and J usage is TRBJ1-1; weak D call: TRBD1 (5 bases). This CDR3 region has 15 residues. V was shortened by 6 bases and J by 1 base, with 15 bases between the two germline ends. The CDR3 here is CASRPFIGGNTEAFF. CDR3 nucleotides: TGTGCCAGCAGGCCTTTTATCGGGGGGAACACTGAAGCTTTCTTT.

CDR3 coding DNA: TGTGCTAGTGGTCCAGGGACTAAAGCTCTATACAATGAGCAGTTCTTC. Translated: CASGPGTKALYNEQFF. V is TRBV12-5 and J is TRBJ2-1; 7 nucleotides agree with TRBD2. The V segment lost 5 bases and the J segment 4 bases; nucleotides outside the gene matches: 11. In germline, CDR1 is LGHNT, CDR2 FRNRAP. The CDR3 is made up of 16 amino acids. Full variable domain (rest looked up from reference TRBV12-5 and TRBJ2-1): DARVTQTPRHKVTEMGQEVTMRCQPILGHNTVFWYRQTMMQGLELLAYFRNRAPLDDSGMPKDRFSAEMPDATLATLKIQPSEPRDSAVYFCASGPGTKALYNEQFFGPGTRLTVL.

V gene TRBV7-2 combines with J gene TRBJ1-6; D is undetermined. CDR1 and CDR2 from the germline V gene are SGHTA and FQGNSA. The CDR3 runs 15 residues. V was clipped by 2 bases and J by 8 bases, with 13 bases between them. The CDR3 DNA follows: TGTGCCAGCAGCTTATTTCCGGGGAGATATTCACCCCTCCACTTT. Its protein product is CASSLFPGRYSPLHF.

The table lists this clonotype with a few counts. This chain uses TRBV13 with TRBJ2-5; 11 bases agree with TRBD2. CDR3 length: 15 amino acids. Looked up from germline, CDR1 is PRHDT and CDR2 is FYEKMQ (reference sequence). Germline trimming cut 5 bases from V and 4 bases from J; bases unmatched to any gene: 6. The CDR3 loop reads CASSTSSGRGETQYF. The CDR3 region has the DNA TGTGCCAGCAGCACAAGTAGCGGGAGGGGAGAGACCCAGTACTTC.

The V gene is TRBV20-1, the J gene TRBJ2-7, with 7 nucleotides matching TRBD2. The CDR3 has 14 residues. V trimming: 1 base; J trimming: 4 bases; junction bases outside the gene matches: 7. Germline values: CDR1 DFQATT, CDR2 SNEGSKA (reference sequence). The CDR3 bases are TGCAGTGCTAGAGCCCCGGGGCGGGGGTACGAGCAGTACTTC. Amino acids: CSARAPGRGYEQYF.

The rearrangement joins TRBV7-9 to TRBJ1-2; D might be TRBD1 (6 bases). The V end was cut by 1 base, the J end by 0 bases, with 9 bases between. Germline assignment: CDR1 SEHNR and CDR2 FQNEAQ (reference sequence). CDR3 size: 15 residues. For the CDR3, the DNA is TGTGCCAGCAGCTTAGGGGGGGCCACTAACTATGGCTACACCTTC. It translates to CASSLGGATNYGYTF.

The V and J genes are TRBV7-2 and TRBJ2-3, with 7 positions matching TRBD2. This CDR3 contains 17 residues. J was trimmed by 4 bases and V by 1 base; bases with no gene match: 11. CDR1 SGHTA and CDR2 FQGNSA come from the germline V gene. The DNA for the CDR3 is TGTGCCAGCAGCTTAGTGGTAGCGGGCGCAGGGCCAGATACGCAGTATTTT. Translated, it gives CASSLVVAGAGPDTQYF.

The CDR3 region is CASSVRTDEQYF. Here the CDR3 DNA reads TGTGCCAGCAGTGTACGGACGGACGAGCAGTACTTC. The chain links TRBV2 to TRBJ2-4; D remains unclear. The J call could be wrong; TRBJ2-7 is a better fit for the DNA end. The CDR3 extends over 12 amino acids. CDR1 and CDR2 (germline): SNHLY, FYNNEI.

This sequence joins TRBV4-1 and TRBJ2-1; D is perhaps TRBD1 (6 bases). This CDR3 spans 19 amino acids. Germline CDR1 MGHRA, CDR2 YSYEKL. V shed 4 bases and J shed 0 bases, with 22 bases lying between them. In DNA form, the CDR3 reads TGCGCCAGCAGCCGATATGGACAGCGAAGGGGAAGCTCCTACAATGAGCAGTTCTTC. It is translated as CASSRYGQRRGSSYNEQFF.

A remark on this clonotype: Possible read error: a much larger clone is one base away. V gene TRBV28 combines with J gene TRBJ1-4, with TRBD1 identical over 11 bases. This CDR3 has 14 residues. The trim removed 3 bases at V and 9 bases at J, leaving 3 bases unmatched. Germline V lookup: CDR1 MDHEN, CDR2 SYDVKM. The CDR3 DNA follows: TGTGCCAGCAGTTTCACGGACAGGGGGCAAAAACTGTTTTTT. Its protein product is CASSFTDRGQKLFF. Looking up the rest from reference TRBV28 and TRBJ1-4 gives the full variable domain: DVKVTQSSRYLVKRTGEKVFLECVQDMDHENMFWYRQDPGLGLRLIYFSYDVKMKEKGDIPEGYSVSREKKERFSLILESASTNQTSMYLCASSFTDRGQKLFFGSGTQLSVL.

The rearrangement joins TRBV27 to TRBJ1-2, with D maybe TRBD1 (6 bases). CDR1 is MNHEY and CDR2 is SMNVEV in the germline V gene (reference sequence). The CDR3 loop spans 15 amino acids. The ends were cut back, 9 bases at V and 4 bases at J, with 21 bases in the middle. The CDR3 nucleotides read TGTGCCAGTGGGGCTCATCGGGGGCAAGGCTATGGCTACACCTTC. Protein sequence: CASGAHRGQGYGYTF.

This clonotype was detected only a few times. The V gene is TRBV7-2, the J gene TRBJ2-7, with D uncertain. CDR3 length: 12 residues. V was pared by 5 bases and J by 6 bases, with 11 bases between. Germline CDR1 reads SGHTA; CDR2 reads FQGNSA. CDR3 region: CASSPNSLEQYF. CDR3 DNA: TGTGCCAGCAGCCCAAACTCGCTCGAGCAGTACTTC.

This rearrangement joins TRBV20-1 to TRBJ1-2; the D gene is possibly TRBD1 (5 bases). The CDR3 covers 13 residues. The germline V and J ends were trimmed by 4 bases and 4 bases, with 13 bases remaining between them. CDR1 and CDR2 from the germline V gene are DFQATT and SNEGSKA (reference sequence). CDR3 in DNA: TGCAGTGCTAACGAGGGGACGGGCTATGGCTACACCTTC. Encoded protein: CSANEGTGYGYTF.